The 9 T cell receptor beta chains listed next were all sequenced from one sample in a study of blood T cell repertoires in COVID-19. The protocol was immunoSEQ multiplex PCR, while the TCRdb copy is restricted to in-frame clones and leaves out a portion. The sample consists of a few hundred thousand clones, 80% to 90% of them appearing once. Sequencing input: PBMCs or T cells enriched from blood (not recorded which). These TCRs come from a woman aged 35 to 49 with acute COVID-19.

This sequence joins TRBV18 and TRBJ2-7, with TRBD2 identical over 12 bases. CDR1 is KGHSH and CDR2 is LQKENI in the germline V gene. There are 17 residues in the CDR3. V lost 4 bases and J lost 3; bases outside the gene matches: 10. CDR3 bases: TGTGCCAGCTCACTAACCGGGACTAGCGGGCCCCACTACGAGCAGTACTTC. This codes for CASSLTGTSGPHYEQYF. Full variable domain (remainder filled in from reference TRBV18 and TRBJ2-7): NAGVMQNPRHLVRRRGQEARLRCSPMKGHSHVYWYRQLPEEGLKFMVYLQKENIIDESGMPKERFSAEFPKEGPSILRIQQVVRGDSAAYFCASSLTGTSGPHYEQYFGPGTRLTVT.

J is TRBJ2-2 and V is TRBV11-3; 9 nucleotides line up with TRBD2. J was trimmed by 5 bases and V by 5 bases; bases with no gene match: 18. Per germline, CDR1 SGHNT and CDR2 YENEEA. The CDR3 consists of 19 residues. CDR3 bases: TGTGCCAGCAGCGTAAACCGTTGGGGCGCTAGCGGGGAGACCGGGGAGCTGTTTTTT. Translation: CASSVNRWGASGETGELFF.

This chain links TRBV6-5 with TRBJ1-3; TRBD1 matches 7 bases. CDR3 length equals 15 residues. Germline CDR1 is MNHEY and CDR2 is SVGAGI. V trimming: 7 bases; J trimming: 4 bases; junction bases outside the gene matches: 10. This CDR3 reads CASTVLQGNGNTIYF. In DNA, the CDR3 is TGTGCCAGCACCGTACTACAGGGGAACGGAAACACCATATATTTT.

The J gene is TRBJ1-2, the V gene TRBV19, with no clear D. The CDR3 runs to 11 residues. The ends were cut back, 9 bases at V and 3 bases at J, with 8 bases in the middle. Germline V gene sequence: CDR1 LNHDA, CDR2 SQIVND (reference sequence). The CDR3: CASNQDYGYTF. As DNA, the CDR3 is TGTGCCAGCAATCAGGACTATGGCTACACCTTC.

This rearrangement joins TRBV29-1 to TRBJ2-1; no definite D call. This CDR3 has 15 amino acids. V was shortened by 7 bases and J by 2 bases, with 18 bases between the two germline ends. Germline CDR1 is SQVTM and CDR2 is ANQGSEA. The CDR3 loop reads CSADRGMVTYNEQFF. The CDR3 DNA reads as TGCAGCGCAGACCGAGGTATGGTAACCTACAATGAGCAGTTCTTC.

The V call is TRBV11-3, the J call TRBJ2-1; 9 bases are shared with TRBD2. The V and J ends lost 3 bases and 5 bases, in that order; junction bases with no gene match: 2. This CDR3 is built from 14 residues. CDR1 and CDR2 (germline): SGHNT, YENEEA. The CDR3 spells CASSFGLANNEQFF. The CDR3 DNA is TGTGCCAGCAGCTTCGGACTAGCGAACAATGAGCAGTTCTTC.

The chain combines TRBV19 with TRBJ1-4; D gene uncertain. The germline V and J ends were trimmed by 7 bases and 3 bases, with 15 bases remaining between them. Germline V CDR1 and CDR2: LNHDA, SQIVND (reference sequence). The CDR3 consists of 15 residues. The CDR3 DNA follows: TGTGCCAGTAAAGACATTGGTATGGCTAATGAAAAACTGTTTTTT. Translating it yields CASKDIGMANEKLFF.

DNA of the CDR3: TGTGCCAGCAGCGTAAGCGGGCGCCCTCTCTATAATTCACCCCTCCACTTT. Its protein product is CASSVSGRPLYNSPLHF. This chain links TRBV9 with TRBJ1-6; D not resolved. Per the germline V gene, CDR1 is SGDLS and CDR2 is YYNGEE. V lost 1 base and J lost 3, with 14 bases in between. This CDR3 spans 17 amino acids.

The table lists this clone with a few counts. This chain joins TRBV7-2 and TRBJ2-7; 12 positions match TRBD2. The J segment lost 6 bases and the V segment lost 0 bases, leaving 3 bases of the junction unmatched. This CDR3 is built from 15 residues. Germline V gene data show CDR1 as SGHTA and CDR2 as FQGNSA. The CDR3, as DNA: TGTGCCAGCAGCTTAGCACTAGCGGGAGGATCCGAGCAGTACTTC. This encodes CASSLALAGGSEQYF.